Below are 13 T cell receptor beta chains sequenced from a single sample in a study of T cell changes during pregnancy in multiple sclerosis. Profiled with immunoSEQ multiplex PCR; TCRdb holds only in-frame clones, not every one. The sample carries around 80,000 clones, 90% to 95% recorded once. Source: peripheral blood, taken in the second trimester of pregnancy. The receptor source for this set is a female donor in good health, enrolled as a control in a pregnancy study.

This chain joins TRBV11-2 and TRBJ2-7, with D possibly being TRBD1 (5 bases). Germline CDR1 SGHAT, CDR2 FQNNGV. Between the trimmed V and J ends, which lost 1 base and 3 bases, there was a span of 10 bases. The CDR3 length is 14 residues. In DNA form, the CDR3 reads TGTGCCAGCAGCTTAGGGCTAGGGGACTACGAGCAGTACTTC. This gives the protein CASSLGLGDYEQYF.

The CDR3 loop reads CASSSPSDPEQYF. CDR3 coding DNA: TGTGCCAGCTCATCGCCATCAGATCCCGAGCAGTACTTC. V is TRBV18 and J is TRBJ2-7; D remains ambiguous. V dropped 5 bases and J dropped 6 bases, with 14 bases sitting between them. The CDR3 runs 13 residues. The germline V gene encodes CDR1 KGHSH and CDR2 LQKENI.

This clone occurred once. This chain uses TRBV28 with TRBJ1-1; D unresolved. CDR1 is MDHEN, CDR2 SYDVKM, per germline. V gave up 7 bases and J gave up 7 bases, with 19 bases separating them. This CDR3 has 14 residues. CDR3 in DNA: TGTGCCAGCAACACCGTAGGAGTCGGCGTTGAAGCTTTCTTT. This encodes CASNTVGVGVEAFF.

V is TRBV27 and J is TRBJ2-7; 7 bases agree with TRBD1. This CDR3 is built from 13 residues. From germline, CDR1 is MNHEY and CDR2 SMNVEV (reference sequence). The junction had 4 bases not matched to a gene; V was cut back by 5 bases and J by 3 bases. The CDR3 is CASSTRQGYEQYF. The CDR3, as DNA: TGTGCCAGCAGTACCCGACAGGGCTACGAGCAGTACTTC.

The chain combines TRBV2 with TRBJ2-7; TRBD1 aligns across 12 bases. Germline CDR1 is SNHLY and CDR2 is FYNNEI. The J segment lost 6 bases and the V segment lost 8 bases, leaving 8 bases of the junction unmatched. CDR3 length equals 14 residues. This CDR3 reads CASGLGQGAVEQYF. The CDR3, as DNA: TGTGCCAGCGGGCTGGGACAGGGGGCGGTCGAGCAGTACTTC.

This chain connects TRBV9 to TRBJ2-3; the match to TRBD2 covers 14 bases. Trimming removed 4 bases from V and 4 bases from J; junction bases left unmatched: 14. Per germline, CDR1 SGDLS and CDR2 YYNGEE. This CDR3 spans 19 amino acids. Here the CDR3 DNA reads TGTGCCAGCAGCCCCAGACTAGCGGGAGGGCTTAACGCTGCAGATACGCAGTATTTT. Translated: CASSPRLAGGLNAADTQYF. Full variable domain (missing parts from reference TRBV9 and TRBJ2-3): DSGVTQTPKHLITATGQRVTLRCSPRSGDLSVYWYQQSLDQGLQFLIQYYNGEERAKGNILERFSAQQFPDLHSELNLSSLELGDSALYFCASSPRLAGGLNAADTQYFGPGTRLTVL.

The rearrangement links TRBV10-3 to TRBJ2-7; the match to TRBD1 covers 8 bases. Germline V gives CDR1 ENHRY, CDR2 SYGVKD. There are 12 residues in the CDR3. With V trimmed by 6 bases and J by 2 bases, 0 bases remained unmatched. In DNA form, the CDR3 reads TGTGCCATCAGGGGACAGGCCTACGAGCAGTACTTC. Its protein is CAIRGQAYEQYF.

The V call is TRBV28, the J call TRBJ1-1; D is possibly TRBD1 (6 bases). Trimming shortened V by 5 bases and J by 4 bases, and 17 bases separated the two germline ends. The CDR3 has 15 residues. Per germline, CDR1 MDHEN and CDR2 SYDVKM. The CDR3 sequence is CASSQQGPRGTEAFF. The CDR3 nucleotides read TGTGCCAGCAGTCAACAGGGCCCCCGGGGCACTGAAGCTTTCTTT.

The CDR3 coding sequence is TGTGCCAGCTCACCGGGACAGGGGTATCAGCCCCAGCATTTT. Translation: CASSPGQGYQPQHF. This rearrangement joins TRBV18 to TRBJ1-5; TRBD1 matches 10 bases. Looked up from germline, CDR1 is KGHSH and CDR2 is LQKENI. V lost 3 bases to trimming and J lost 5 bases; unmatched junction nucleotides: 1. The CDR3 spans 14 residues. Full variable domain (remainder filled in from reference TRBV18 and TRBJ1-5): NAGVMQNPRHLVRRRGQEARLRCSPMKGHSHVYWYRQLPEEGLKFMVYLQKENIIDESGMPKERFSAEFPKEGPSILRIQQVVRGDSAAYFCASSPGQGYQPQHFGDGTRLSIL.

V is TRBV6-5 and J is TRBJ2-7; 8 bases align to TRBD1. Losses at the gene ends were 5 bases for V and 4 bases for J; bases not matched to a gene: 7. There are 14 residues in the CDR3. Germline V gives CDR1 MNHEY, CDR2 SVGAGI. As DNA, the CDR3 is TGTGCCAGCAGTCTAACAGGGGGATCATACGAGCAGTACTTC. It specifies CASSLTGGSYEQYF.

This clone was seen a single time. The rearrangement joins TRBV5-6 to TRBJ1-1; 7 bases map to TRBD1. The germline V gene encodes CDR1 SGHDT and CDR2 YYEEEE. V lost 4 bases and J lost 7; bases outside the gene matches: 4. This CDR3 region has 12 residues. The CDR3 nucleotides read TGTGCCAGCAGCGCTTGGGACAGTGAAGCTTTCTTT. It specifies CASSAWDSEAFF.

This clone was recorded once. V is TRBV6-1 and J is TRBJ2-7; 10 nucleotides agree with TRBD2. Losses at the gene ends were 5 bases for V and 5 bases for J; bases not matched to a gene: 6. This CDR3 has 14 amino acids. The germline V gene has CDR1 MNHNS and CDR2 SASEGT. The CDR3 DNA is TGTGCCAGCAGTCGCCTAGCGGGAGTCGACGAGCAGTACTTC. It is translated as CASSRLAGVDEQYF.

The chain is built from TRBV27 and TRBJ1-1; 9 bases are a match to TRBD1. The CDR3 loop spans 16 amino acids. V gave up 6 bases and J gave up 3 bases; unmatched junction bases: 11. The V gene's germline CDR1 is MNHEY and CDR2 SMNVEV (reference sequence). For the CDR3, the DNA is TGTGCCAGCAGGAACAGGGGGCTCTATCCCCACACTGAAGCTTTCTTT. This gives the protein CASRNRGLYPHTEAFF.